This T cell receptor beta chain emerged from a study of T cell repertoires in cytomegalovirus infection. At the level of the study: The public TCR beta signatures pointed to both CMV infection and matching HLA type.

Many counts were recorded for this clonotype. Antigen specificity is unknown. TCRdb passed the reads through MiXCR, listing each CDR3 protein once. This sample yields around 740,000 distinct CDR3 sequences, of which less than 40% are seen a single time; around 2.6% belongs to the top ten. Study-wide findings and caveats: In two of eight donors, the top clonotype was HLA-C-restricted CMV-specific. Identification of carriers of CMV plus the relevant HLA was performed using cumulative public TCR beta family frequency.

V was clipped by 1 base and J by 6 bases, with 12 bases between them. Germline V gene sequence: CDR1 SGHTA, CDR2 FQGNSA. The CDR3 has 15 residues. The TCR originated in a human donor in good health (CMV status not recorded). Some clones in this sample may be carry-over from other donors' samples. The V gene is TRBV7-2, the J gene TRBJ2-2; D remains unclear. Material for sequencing was PBMCs. CDR3 sequence reads: CASSLGGVRAGELFF. The CDR3 coding sequence is TGTGCCAGCAGCTTAGGCGGCGTTCGGGCCGGGGAGCTGTTTTTT. Supplemented by reference TRBV7-2 and TRBJ2-2, the full variable domain reads GAGVSQSPSNKVTEKGKDVELRCDPISGHTALYWYRQSLGQGLEFLIYFQGNSAPDKSGLPSDRFSAERTGGSVSTLTIQRTQQEDSAVYLCASSLGGVRAGELFFGEGSRLTVL.